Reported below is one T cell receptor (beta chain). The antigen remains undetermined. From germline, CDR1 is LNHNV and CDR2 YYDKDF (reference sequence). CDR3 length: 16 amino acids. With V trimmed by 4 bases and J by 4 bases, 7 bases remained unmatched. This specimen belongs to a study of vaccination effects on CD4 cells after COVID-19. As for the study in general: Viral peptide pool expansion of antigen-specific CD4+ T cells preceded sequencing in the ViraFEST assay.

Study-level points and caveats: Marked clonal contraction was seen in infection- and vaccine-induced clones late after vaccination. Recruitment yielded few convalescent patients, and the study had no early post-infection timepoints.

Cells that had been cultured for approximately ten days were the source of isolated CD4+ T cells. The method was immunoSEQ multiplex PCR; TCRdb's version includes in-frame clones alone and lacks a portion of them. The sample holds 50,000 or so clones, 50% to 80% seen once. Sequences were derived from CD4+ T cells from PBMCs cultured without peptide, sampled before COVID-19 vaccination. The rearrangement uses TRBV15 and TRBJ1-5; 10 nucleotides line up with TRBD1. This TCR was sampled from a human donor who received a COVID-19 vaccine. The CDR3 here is CATSNRDRGRNQPQHF. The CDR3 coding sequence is TGTGCCACCAGCAACCGGGACAGGGGCCGGAATCAGCCCCAGCATTTT. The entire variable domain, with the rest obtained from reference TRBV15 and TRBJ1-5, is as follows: DAMVIQNPRYQVTQFGKPVTLSCSQTLNHNVMYWYQQKSSQAPKLLFHYYDKDFNNEADTPDNFQSRRPNTSFCFLDIRSPGLGDTAMYLCATSNRDRGRNQPQHFGDGTRLSIL.